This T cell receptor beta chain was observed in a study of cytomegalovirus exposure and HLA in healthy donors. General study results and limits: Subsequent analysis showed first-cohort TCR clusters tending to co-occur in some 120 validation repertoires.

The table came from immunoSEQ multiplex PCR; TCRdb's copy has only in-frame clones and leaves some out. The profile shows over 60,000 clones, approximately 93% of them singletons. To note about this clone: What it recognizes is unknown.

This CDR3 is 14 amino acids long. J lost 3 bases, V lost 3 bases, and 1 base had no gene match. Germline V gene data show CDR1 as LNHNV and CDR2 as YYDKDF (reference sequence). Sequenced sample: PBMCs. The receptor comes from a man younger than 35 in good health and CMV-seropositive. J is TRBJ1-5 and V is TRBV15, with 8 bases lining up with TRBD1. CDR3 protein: CATSRTGVNQPQHF. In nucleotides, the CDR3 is TGTGCCACCAGCAGGACAGGGGTCAATCAGCCCCAGCATTTT.